This entry is about one T cell receptor (beta chain). The data are from a study of beta chain features in type 1 diabetes. Expressed TCRB transcripts were sequenced, since all the RNA that had been isolated was reverse transcribed. The table came from immunoSEQ multiplex PCR; TCRdb's copy has only in-frame clones and leaves some out. The data show around 250,000 clones, 25% to 30% seen once. From germline, CDR1 is SNHLY and CDR2 FYNNEI. The CDR3 extends over 16 amino acids. The trim removed 5 bases at V and 3 bases at J, leaving 5 bases unmatched. Sequences were obtained from central memory CD4+ T cells from blood. V and J are TRBV2 and TRBJ2-3; 13 bases align to TRBD2. The clonotype comes from a man between 25 and 39 years old in good health. CDR3 in DNA: TGTGCCAGCAGTATGACTAGCGGGAGGCTGACAGATACGCAGTATTTT. Protein sequence: CASSMTSGRLTDTQYF. The variable domain in full, with the rest retrieved from reference TRBV2 and TRBJ2-3, is EPEVTQTPSHQVTQMGQEVILRCVPISNHLYFYWYRQILGQKVEFLVSFYNNEISEKSEIFDDQFSVERPDGSNFTLKIRSTKLEDSAMYFCASSMTSGRLTDTQYFGPGTRLTVL.